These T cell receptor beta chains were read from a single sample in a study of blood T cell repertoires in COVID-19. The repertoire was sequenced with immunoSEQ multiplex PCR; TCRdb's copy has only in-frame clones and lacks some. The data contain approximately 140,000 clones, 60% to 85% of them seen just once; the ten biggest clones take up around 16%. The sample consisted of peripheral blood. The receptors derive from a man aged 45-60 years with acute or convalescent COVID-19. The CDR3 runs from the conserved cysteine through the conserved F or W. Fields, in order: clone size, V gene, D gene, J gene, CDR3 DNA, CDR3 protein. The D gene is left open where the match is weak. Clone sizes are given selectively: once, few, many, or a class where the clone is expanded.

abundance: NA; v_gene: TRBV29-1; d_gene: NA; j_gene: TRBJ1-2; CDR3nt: TGCAGCGTTGATGGGCAGTTACTTTATGGCTACACCTTC; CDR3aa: CSVDGQLLYGYTF
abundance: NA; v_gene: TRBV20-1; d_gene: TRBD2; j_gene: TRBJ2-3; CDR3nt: TGCAGTGCTAGTTTCGCTAGCGGGGCCCCCAACCCCACAGATACGCAGTATTTT; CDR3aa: CSASFASGAPNPTDTQYF
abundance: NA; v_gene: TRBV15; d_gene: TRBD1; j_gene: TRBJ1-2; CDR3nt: TGTGCCACCAGCAGGGGTGGACAGGGGGGTGCCTACACCTTC; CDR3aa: CATSRGGQGGAYTF
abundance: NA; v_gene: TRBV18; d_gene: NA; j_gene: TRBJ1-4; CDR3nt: TGTGCCAGCTCACCCGACAGAAATGAAAAACTGTTTTTT; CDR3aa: CASSPDRNEKLFF
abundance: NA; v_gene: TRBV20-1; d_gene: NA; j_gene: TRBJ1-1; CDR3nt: TGCAGTGCTAGTACAGCGGACACTGAAGCTTTCTTT; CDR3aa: CSASTADTEAFF
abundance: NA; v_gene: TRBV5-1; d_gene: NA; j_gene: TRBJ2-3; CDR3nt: TGCGCCAGCAGCTTGAATGCTATCGGGACAGATACGCAGTATTTT; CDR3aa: CASSLNAIGTDTQYF
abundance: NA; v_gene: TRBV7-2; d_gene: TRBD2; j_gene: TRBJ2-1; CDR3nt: TGTGCCAGCAGCCCCCAAGCGGGGGGGCGCTACAATGAGCAGTTCTTC; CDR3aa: CASSPQAGGRYNEQFF
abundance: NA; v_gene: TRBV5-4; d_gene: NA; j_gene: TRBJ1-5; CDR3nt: TGTGCCAGCAGCTTGGGTCAGGGGCTTAATCAGCCCCAGCATTTT; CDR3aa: CASSLGQGLNQPQHF
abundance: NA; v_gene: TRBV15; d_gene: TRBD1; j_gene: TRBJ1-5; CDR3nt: TGTGCCACCAGCAGACAAACAGGGGGCGAGGGTCAGCCCCAGCATTTT; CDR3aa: CATSRQTGGEGQPQHF
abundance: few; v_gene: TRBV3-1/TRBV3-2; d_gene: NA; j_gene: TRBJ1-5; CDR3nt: TGTGCCAGCAGCCAAGGACAGGATAGCAATCAGCCCCAGCATTTT; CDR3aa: CASSQGQDSNQPQHF
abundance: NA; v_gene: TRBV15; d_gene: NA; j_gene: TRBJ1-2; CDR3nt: TGTGCCACCAGCAGCATAGGCACGGGGAGTAACTATGGCTACACCTTC; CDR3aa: CATSSIGTGSNYGYTF